This T cell receptor beta chain was identified during a study of cytomegalovirus exposure and HLA in healthy donors. PCR employed 60 Vbeta and 13 Jbeta primers. Sequencing was performed with immunoSEQ multiplex PCR; in TCRdb, only in-frame clones are kept and a portion is missing. The sample includes 110,000 to 150,000 clones, around 85% of them seen just once. The CDR3 runs to 13 residues. V dropped 2 bases and J dropped 2 bases, with 7 bases sitting between them. Germline CDR1 reads SGHTA; CDR2 reads FQGNSA. This TCR derives from a female donor in good health and CMV-seronegative. This chain connects TRBV7-2 to TRBJ2-7; possible D gene TRBD1, 6 bases. The specimen was PBMCs. The chain's CDR3 is CASSLSGAYEQYF. Here the CDR3 DNA reads TGTGCCAGCAGCTTATCAGGGGCCTACGAGCAGTACTTC. Filled out from reference TRBV7-2 and TRBJ2-7, the complete variable domain reads GAGVSQSPSNKVTEKGKDVELRCDPISGHTALYWYRQSLGQGLEFLIYFQGNSAPDKSGLPSDRFSAERTGGSVSTLTIQRTQQEDSAVYLCASSLSGAYEQYFGPGTRLTVT.